These 9 T cell receptor beta chains were sequenced from one sample in a study of blood T cells in healthy people across ages. A J-beta primer mix and a sample-barcoded 5' primer were used in a second PCR of roughly 6 to 11 cycles. MiXCR, applied by TCRdb to the 5' RACE reads, yields one record per CDR3 protein. Among under 2 million distinct CDR3 sequences listed, approximately 32% were seen once. Source material: blood. The receptors shown here come from a woman under 40 in good health.

The sample holds many counts of this clonotype. The chain has TRBV6-1 and TRBJ2-1; the D gene is possibly TRBD2 (5 bases). The V and J ends lost 4 bases and 10 bases respectively, with 20 bases between them. Germline loops: CDR1 MNHNS, CDR2 SASEGT. This CDR3 is 15 amino acids long. Written as DNA, the CDR3 is TGTGCCAGCAGTGCCAGTAGCGACGGACGACACGAGCAGTTCTTC. Residues: CASSASSDGRHEQFF.

The rearrangement joins TRBV11-3 to TRBJ2-5; D gene uncertain. CDR1 and CDR2 (germline): SGHNT, YENEEA. The CDR3 totals 16 residues. V lost 1 base to trimming and J lost 5 bases, with 17 bases between them. The CDR3 loop reads CASSLGSRTSLETQYF. The CDR3 DNA is TGTGCCAGCAGCTTAGGATCTAGGACCTCCTTGGAGACCCAGTACTTC.

This clonotype showed up many times. The J gene is TRBJ2-3, the V gene TRBV5-1, with D unclear. Germline CDR1 reads SGHRS; CDR2 reads YFSETQ. The CDR3 covers 13 residues. V was trimmed by 1 base and J by 2 bases, leaving 5 bases between them. The CDR3 loop reads CASSLSATDTQYF. The CDR3, as DNA: TGCGCCAGCAGCTTGTCAGCCACAGATACGCAGTATTTT.

This clonotype has just a few counts. The chain is built from TRBV21-1 and TRBJ2-1; the table's TRBD2 call for D was not verified on the DNA. TRBV21-1 constitutes a pseudogene. This CDR3 has 16 amino acids. The CDR3 spells CASRNTERGVYNEQFF. DNA of the CDR3: TGTGCCAGCCGCAACACCGAGCGGGGGGTCTACAATGAGCAGTTCTTC.

This clonotype was seen a handful of times. Here the CDR3 DNA reads TGCAGTGCCTTAGCGGGAGGGCCGAGGAATGAGCAGTTCTTC. Its translation: CSALAGGPRNEQFF. The chain is built from TRBV20-1 and TRBJ2-1; 11 bases fit TRBD2. V was clipped by 6 bases and J by 7 bases; unmatched bases: 8. CDR1 is DFQATT, CDR2 SNEGSKA, per germline (reference sequence). The CDR3 length is 14 residues.

Only a few counts were recorded for this clonotype. The chain uses TRBV3-1 and TRBJ2-2, with D perhaps matching TRBD1 or TRBD2 (5 bases each). Germline-derived CDR1 and CDR2 are LGHDT and YNNKEL (reference sequence). The CDR3 is 14 residues long. V was clipped by 4 bases and J by 5 bases, with 11 bases between them. The CDR3 nucleotides are TGTGCCAGCAGCCGGAGCGAGGGGACCGGGGAGCTGTTTTTT. Protein: CASSRSEGTGELFF.

There are a few counts of this clonotype. The rearrangement joins TRBV6-2 or TRBV6-3 to TRBJ2-2, with D unresolved. The CDR3 consists of 16 residues. The germline V gene has CDR1 MNHEY and CDR2 SVGEGT. V was pared by 4 bases and J by 2 bases, with 14 bases between. The CDR3 reads CASSLVSILNTGELFF. CDR3 in DNA: TGTGCCAGCAGTTTAGTCTCTATCCTTAACACCGGGGAGCTGTTTTTT.

This clonotype was observed a few times. The rearrangement links TRBV7-8 to TRBJ2-1; unclear D gene. From germline, CDR1 is SGHVS and CDR2 FQNEAQ. The V end lost 3 bases, the J end lost 5 bases, and 11 bases lay between the germline ends. There are 14 residues in the CDR3. CDR3 in amino acids: CASSLYAGHNEQFF. CDR3 DNA sequence: TGTGCCAGCAGCTTGTACGCCGGACACAATGAGCAGTTCTTC.

The chain recombines TRBV4-1 with TRBJ1-2, with 8 bases identical to TRBD1. V trimming: 4 bases; J trimming: 4 bases; junction bases outside the gene matches: 11. Germline assignment: CDR1 MGHRA and CDR2 YSYEKL. The CDR3 totals 16 residues. Here the CDR3 DNA reads TGCGCCAGCAGCCGAGAAGGGGGCAGGGGGCCCTATGGCTACACCTTC. Residues: CASSREGGRGPYGYTF.